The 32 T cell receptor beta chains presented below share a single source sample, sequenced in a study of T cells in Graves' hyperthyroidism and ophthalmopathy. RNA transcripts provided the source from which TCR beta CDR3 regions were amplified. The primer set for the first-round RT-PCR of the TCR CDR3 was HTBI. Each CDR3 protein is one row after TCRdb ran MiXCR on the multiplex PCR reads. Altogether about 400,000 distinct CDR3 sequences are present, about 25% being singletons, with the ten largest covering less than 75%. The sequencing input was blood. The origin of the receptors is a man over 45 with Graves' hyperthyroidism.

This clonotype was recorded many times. CDR3 region: CSARRADTQYF. Written as DNA, the CDR3 is TGCAGTGCCCGAAGGGCAGATACGCAGTATTTT. The V call is TRBV20-1, the J call TRBJ2-3; D is ambiguous. CDR3 size: 11 residues. Germline V gives CDR1 DFQATT, CDR2 SNEGSKA (reference sequence). V was trimmed by 6 bases and J by 4 bases, leaving 8 bases between them.

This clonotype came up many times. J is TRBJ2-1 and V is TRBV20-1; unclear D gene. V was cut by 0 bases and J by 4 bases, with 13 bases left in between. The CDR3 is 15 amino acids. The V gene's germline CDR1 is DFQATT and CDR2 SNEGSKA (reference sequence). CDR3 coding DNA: TGCAGTGCTAGAGATCGAGCTAAAGCGTACAATGAGCAGTTCTTC. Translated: CSARDRAKAYNEQFF.

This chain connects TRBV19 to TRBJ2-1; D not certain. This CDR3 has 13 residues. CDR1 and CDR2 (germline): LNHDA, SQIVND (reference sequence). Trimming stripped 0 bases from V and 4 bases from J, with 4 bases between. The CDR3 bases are TGTGCCAGTAGTATAGACAATTACAATGAGCAGTTCTTC. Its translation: CASSIDNYNEQFF.

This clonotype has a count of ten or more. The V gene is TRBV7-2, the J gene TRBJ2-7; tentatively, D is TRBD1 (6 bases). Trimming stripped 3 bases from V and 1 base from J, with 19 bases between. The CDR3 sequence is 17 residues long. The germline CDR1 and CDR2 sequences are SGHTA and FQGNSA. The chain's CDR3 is CASSLNRAHNYSYEQYF. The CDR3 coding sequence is TGTGCCAGCAGCTTGAACAGGGCTCACAACTATTCCTACGAGCAGTACTTC.

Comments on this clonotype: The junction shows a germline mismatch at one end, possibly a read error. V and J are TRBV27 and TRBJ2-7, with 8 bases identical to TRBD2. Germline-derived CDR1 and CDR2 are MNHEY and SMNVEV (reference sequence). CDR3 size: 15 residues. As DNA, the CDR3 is TGTGTCAGCAGGACCCGGGGGGGTCGGTCCTACGAGCAGTACTTC. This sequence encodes CVSRTRGGRSYEQYF.

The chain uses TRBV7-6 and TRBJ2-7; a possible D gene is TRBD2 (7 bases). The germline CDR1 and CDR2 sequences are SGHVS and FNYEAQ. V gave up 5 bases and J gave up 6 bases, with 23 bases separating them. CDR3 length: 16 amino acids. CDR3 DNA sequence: TGTGCCAGCAGCCCGGAGGGGGGGGCCCGGAATGCCGAGCAGTACTTC. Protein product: CASSPEGGARNAEQYF.

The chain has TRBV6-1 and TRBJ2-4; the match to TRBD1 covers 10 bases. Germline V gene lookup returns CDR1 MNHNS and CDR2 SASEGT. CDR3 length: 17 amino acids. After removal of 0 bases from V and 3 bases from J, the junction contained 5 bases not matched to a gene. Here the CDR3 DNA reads TGTGCCAGCAGTGAAGCAGGGACAGGGGTAGTCAAAAACATTCAGTACTTC. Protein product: CASSEAGTGVVKNIQYF.

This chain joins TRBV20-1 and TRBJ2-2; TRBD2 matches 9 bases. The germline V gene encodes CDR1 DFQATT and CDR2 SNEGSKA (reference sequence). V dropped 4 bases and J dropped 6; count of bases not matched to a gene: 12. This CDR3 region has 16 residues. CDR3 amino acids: CSAMGSGREWAGELFF. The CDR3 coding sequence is TGCAGTGCTATGGGTAGCGGGAGAGAGTGGGCCGGGGAGCTGTTTTTT.

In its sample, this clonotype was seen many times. The CDR3 region is CASSWAYYEQYF. The CDR3 region has the DNA TGTGCCAGCAGTTGGGCCTATTATGAGCAGTACTTC. The chain has TRBV6-2 or TRBV6-3 and TRBJ2-7; D uncertain. V was pared by 4 bases and J by 7 bases, with 11 bases between. The CDR3 covers 12 residues. Germline CDR1 is MNHEY and CDR2 is SVGEGT.

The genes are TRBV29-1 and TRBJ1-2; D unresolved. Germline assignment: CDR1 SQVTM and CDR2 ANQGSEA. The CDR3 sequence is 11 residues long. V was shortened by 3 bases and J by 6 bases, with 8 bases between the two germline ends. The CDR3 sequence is CSVDSVDGYTF. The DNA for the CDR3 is TGCAGCGTTGATTCAGTGGATGGCTACACCTTC.

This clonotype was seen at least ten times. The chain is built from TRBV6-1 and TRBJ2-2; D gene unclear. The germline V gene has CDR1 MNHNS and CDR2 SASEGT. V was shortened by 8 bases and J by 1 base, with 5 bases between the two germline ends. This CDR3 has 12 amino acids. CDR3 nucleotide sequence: TGTGCCAGCGGAAGGAACACCGGGGAGCTGTTTTTT. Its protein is CASGRNTGELFF.

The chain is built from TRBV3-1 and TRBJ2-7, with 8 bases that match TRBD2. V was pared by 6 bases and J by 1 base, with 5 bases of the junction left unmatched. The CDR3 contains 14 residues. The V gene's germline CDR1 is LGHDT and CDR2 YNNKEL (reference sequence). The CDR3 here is CASSSIAGSYEQYF. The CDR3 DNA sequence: TGTGCCAGCAGTTCCATAGCGGGGTCCTACGAGCAGTACTTC.

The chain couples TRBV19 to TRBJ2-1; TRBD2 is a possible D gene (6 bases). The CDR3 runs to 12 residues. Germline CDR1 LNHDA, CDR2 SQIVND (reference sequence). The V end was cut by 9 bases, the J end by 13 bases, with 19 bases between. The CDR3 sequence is CASRLTGVGQFF. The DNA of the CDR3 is TGTGCCAGCCGGTTGACGGGAGTGGGACAGTTCTTC.

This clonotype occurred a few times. CDR3 bases: TGTGCCACCAGTGATCGGACTAGCGGGAAATACAATGAGCAGTTCTTC. It is translated as CATSDRTSGKYNEQFF. The chain has TRBV24-1 and TRBJ2-1, with 12 bases aligning to TRBD2. Germline V gives CDR1 KGHDR, CDR2 SFDVKD. CDR3 size: 16 residues. V lost 3 bases to trimming and J lost 4 bases; unmatched junction nucleotides: 3.

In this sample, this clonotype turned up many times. The CDR3 region has the DNA TGTGCCAGCAGCCCGGATGTCACAGTTTACAATGAGCAGTTCTTC. This codes for CASSPDVTVYNEQFF. The rearrangement joins TRBV5-5 to TRBJ2-1; D is uncertain. The CDR3 runs to 15 residues. Deletions cut 4 bases from V and 4 bases from J, with 15 bases between. Germline loops: CDR1 SGHKS, CDR2 YYEKEE (reference sequence).

DNA of the CDR3: TGCGCCAGCAGCCCCGGCACCCGGGTGGGGAACACTGAAGCTTTCTTT. Protein product: CASSPGTRVGNTEAFF. The rearrangement uses TRBV5-1 and TRBJ1-1; D ambiguous. Trimming removed 4 bases at V and 1 base at J, with 17 bases between. The CDR3 contains 16 residues. Germline V gene sequence: CDR1 SGHRS, CDR2 YFSETQ.

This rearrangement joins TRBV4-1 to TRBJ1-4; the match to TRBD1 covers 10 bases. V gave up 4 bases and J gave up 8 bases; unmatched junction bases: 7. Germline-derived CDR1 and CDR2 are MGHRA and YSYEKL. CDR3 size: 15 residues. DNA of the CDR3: TGCGCCAGCAGCCGAACCGGGACAGGGGACGAAAAACTGTTTTTT. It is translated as CASSRTGTGDEKLFF.

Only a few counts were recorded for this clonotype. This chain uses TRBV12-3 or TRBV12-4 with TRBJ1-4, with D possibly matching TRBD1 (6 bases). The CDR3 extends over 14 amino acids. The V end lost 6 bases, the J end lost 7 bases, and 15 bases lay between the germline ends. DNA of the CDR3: TGTGCCAGCAGGATGAATACAGGGATTGAAAAACTGTTTTTT. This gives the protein CASRMNTGIEKLFF.

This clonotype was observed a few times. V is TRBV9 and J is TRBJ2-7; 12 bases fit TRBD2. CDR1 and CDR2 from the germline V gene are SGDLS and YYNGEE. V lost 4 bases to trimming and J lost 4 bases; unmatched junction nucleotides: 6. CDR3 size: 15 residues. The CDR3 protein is CASSLTSGSVYEQYF. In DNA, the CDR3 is TGTGCCAGCAGCTTGACTAGCGGGAGTGTTTACGAGCAGTACTTC.

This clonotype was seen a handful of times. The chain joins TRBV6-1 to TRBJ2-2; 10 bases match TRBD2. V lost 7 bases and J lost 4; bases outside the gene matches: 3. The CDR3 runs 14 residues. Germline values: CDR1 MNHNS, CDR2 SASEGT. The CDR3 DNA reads TGTGCCAGCAAGGCTAGCGGGAGCACCGGGGAGCTGTTTTTT. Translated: CASKASGSTGELFF.

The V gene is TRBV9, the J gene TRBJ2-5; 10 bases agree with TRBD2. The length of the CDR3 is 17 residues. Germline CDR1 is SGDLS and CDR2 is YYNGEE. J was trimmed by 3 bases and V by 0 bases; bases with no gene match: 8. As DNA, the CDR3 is TGTGCCAGCAGCGTAGATCCTAGCGGGAGAGCTAAAGAGACCCAGTACTTC. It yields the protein CASSVDPSGRAKETQYF.

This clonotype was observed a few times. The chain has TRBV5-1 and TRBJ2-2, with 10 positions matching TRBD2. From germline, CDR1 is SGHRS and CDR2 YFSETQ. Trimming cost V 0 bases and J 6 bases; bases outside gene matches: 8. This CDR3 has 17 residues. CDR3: CASSLGPSGRSAGELFF. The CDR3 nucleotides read TGCGCCAGCAGCTTGGGTCCTAGCGGGAGATCTGCCGGGGAGCTGTTTTTT.

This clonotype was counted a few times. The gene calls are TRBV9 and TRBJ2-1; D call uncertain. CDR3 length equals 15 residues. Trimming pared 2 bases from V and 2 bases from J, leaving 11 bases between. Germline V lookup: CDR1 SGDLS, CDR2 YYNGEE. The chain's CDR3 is CASSVGRDPYNEQFF. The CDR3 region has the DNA TGTGCCAGCAGCGTCGGAAGGGATCCCTACAATGAGCAGTTCTTC.

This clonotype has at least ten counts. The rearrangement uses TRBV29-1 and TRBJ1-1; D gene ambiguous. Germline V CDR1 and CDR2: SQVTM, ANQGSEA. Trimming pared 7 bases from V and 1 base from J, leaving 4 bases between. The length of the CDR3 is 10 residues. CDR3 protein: CSAQNTEAFF. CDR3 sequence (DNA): TGCAGCGCCCAGAACACTGAAGCTTTCTTT.

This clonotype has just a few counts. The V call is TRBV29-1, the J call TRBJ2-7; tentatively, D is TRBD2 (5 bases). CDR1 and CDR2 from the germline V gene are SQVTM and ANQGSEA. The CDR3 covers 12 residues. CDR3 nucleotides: TGCAGTTTTGCCGGGATTACGGAGGAGCAGTACTTC. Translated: CSFAGITEEQYF.

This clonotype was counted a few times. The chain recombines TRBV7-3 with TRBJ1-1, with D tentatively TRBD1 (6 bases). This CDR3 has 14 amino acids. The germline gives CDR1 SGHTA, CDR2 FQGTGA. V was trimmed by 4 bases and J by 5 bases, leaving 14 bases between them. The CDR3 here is CASSSGEGGTEAFF. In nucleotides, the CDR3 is TGTGCCAGCAGCTCAGGGGAAGGGGGGACTGAAGCTTTCTTT.

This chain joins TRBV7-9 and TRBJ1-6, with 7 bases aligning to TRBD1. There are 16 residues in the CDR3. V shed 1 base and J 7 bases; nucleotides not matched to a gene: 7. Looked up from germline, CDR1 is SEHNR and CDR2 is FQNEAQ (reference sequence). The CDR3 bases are TGTGCCAGCAGCTTAGGTTCCGGACAGGAAAATTCACCCCTCCACTTT. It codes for CASSLGSGQENSPLHF.

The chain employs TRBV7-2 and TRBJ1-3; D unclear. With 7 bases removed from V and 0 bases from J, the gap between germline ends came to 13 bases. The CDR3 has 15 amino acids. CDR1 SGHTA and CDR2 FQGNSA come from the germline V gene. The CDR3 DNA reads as TGTGCCAGCAAAACCACGGTTCACTCTGGAAACACCATATATTTT. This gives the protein CASKTTVHSGNTIYF. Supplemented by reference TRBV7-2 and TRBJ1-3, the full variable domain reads GAGVSQSPSNKVTEKGKDVELRCDPISGHTALYWYRQSLGQGLEFLIYFQGNSAPDKSGLPSDRFSAERTGGSVSTLTIQRTQQEDSAVYLCASKTTVHSGNTIYFGEGSWLTVV.

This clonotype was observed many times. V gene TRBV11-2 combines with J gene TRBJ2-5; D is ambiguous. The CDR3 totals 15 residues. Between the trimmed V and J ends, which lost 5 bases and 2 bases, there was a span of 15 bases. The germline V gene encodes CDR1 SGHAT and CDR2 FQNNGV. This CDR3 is CASSPRRTIQETQYF. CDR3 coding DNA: TGTGCCAGCAGCCCGCGTAGAACAATACAAGAGACCCAGTACTTC.

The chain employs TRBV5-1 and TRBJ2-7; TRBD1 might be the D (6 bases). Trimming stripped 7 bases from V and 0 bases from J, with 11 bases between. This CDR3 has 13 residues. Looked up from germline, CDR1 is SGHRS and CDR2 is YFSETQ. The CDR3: CASGQGTSYEQYF. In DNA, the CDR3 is TGCGCCAGCGGTCAGGGGACCTCCTACGAGCAGTACTTC.

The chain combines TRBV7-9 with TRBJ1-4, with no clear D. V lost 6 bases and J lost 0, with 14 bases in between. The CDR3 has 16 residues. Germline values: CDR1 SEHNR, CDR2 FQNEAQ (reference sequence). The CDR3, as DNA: TGTGCCAGCAGTCGACAACTCGCCGCAACTAATGAAAAACTGTTTTTT. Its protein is CASSRQLAATNEKLFF.

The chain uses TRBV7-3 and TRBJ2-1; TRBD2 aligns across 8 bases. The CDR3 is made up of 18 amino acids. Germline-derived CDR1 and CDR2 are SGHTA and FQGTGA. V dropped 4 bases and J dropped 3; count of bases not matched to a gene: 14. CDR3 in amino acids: CASSSRGGSGISYNEQFF. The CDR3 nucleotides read TGTGCCAGCAGCTCCCGGGGTGGTAGCGGGATTAGCTACAATGAGCAGTTCTTC.